This TCR beta chain was recovered during a study of tumor-infiltrating lymphocytes in primary liver carcinoma. From about 20-30 mg of unsorted bulk tissue, DNA and RNA were co-extracted together. CDR1 and CDR2 from the germline V gene are DFQATT and SNEGSKA (reference sequence). This CDR3 contains 16 residues. J gave up 0 bases and V 2 bases, and 8 bases lay outside the gene matches. In this sample, this clonotype turned up a few times. From 400 to 550 ng total RNA, TCR beta cDNA was generated with a primer in the constant region. What produced the TCR beta libraries was three nested multiplex PCR rounds using slightly modified ARM-PCR. For approximately 9 cycles apiece, the opening two PCR rounds ran with TRBV1-TRBV30 forward primers and a C-beta reverse primer. TCRdb redid the calling of the multiplex PCR reads with MiXCR, one entry per CDR3 protein. The sample consists of 90,000 to 150,000 distinct CDR3 sequences, roughly 70% of them appearing once.

The specimen was tumor-adjacent normal liver tissue. The J gene is TRBJ2-7, the V gene TRBV20-1, with 9 positions matching TRBD2. This TCR was recovered from a woman aged 55-70 years with primary liver carcinoma and hepatitis B virus infection. CDR3 residues: CSARPQTSGNSYEQYF. Here the CDR3 DNA reads TGCAGTGCTAGACCCCAGACTAGCGGAAACTCCTACGAGCAGTACTTC.